Sequencing of this T cell receptor (beta chain) was carried out in a study of T cells in Graves' hyperthyroidism and ophthalmopathy. In patients aged 18 to 65, hyperthyroidism was newly diagnosed, with duration under 2 months. Based on clinical symptoms, serum thyroxine and TRAb, thyroid ultrasound and orbital computed tomography, diagnoses were reached. Regions amplified from RNA transcripts were the TCR beta CDR3 regions. During a first-round RT-PCR of the TCR CDR3, the HTBI primer set was used. One entry per CDR3 protein results from TCRdb running MiXCR on the multiplex PCR reads. In the table there are approximately 610,000 distinct CDR3 sequences, 16% of which are singletons. The sample holds many counts of this clonotype. The clonotype was recovered from a woman aged 18-29 years with Graves' hyperthyroidism. The sample taken for sequencing was blood.

CDR3 in DNA: TGTGCCATCAGTGAGGGCAGGGAGGTCAATGAGCAGTTCTTC. Its protein is CAISEGREVNEQFF. The V call is TRBV10-3, the J call TRBJ2-1; weak D call: TRBD2 (6 bases). The germline CDR1 and CDR2 sequences are ENHRY and SYGVKD. V shed 2 bases and J shed 6 bases, with 11 bases lying between them. The CDR3 covers 14 residues.